This TCR beta chain was retrieved from a study of read filtering for tumor transcriptome and immune sequencing. This clonotype is categorized as large. The library was built from around 400 ng RNA with molecular barcoded adaptors for alpha/delta and beta/gamma chains. Via MiXCR, TCRdb re-called the reads, giving one row per CDR3 protein. This repertoire shows about 2,500 distinct CDR3 sequences, 60% to 80% found once; its top ten account for roughly a quarter. V was pared by 4 bases and J by 5 bases, with 3 bases of the junction left unmatched. The CDR3 contains 14 residues. Germline CDR1 and CDR2: SGHRS and YFSETQ.

The sequenced sample consisted of a population of CD138-negative cells sorted from bone marrow. This rearrangement joins TRBV5-1 to TRBJ2-1; 10 bases match TRBD1. This TCR was sampled from a donor aged 40 or older with multiple myeloma. This table probably holds off-target reads from a library built for another chain. CDR3 amino acids: CASSRGTGDNEQFF. DNA for the CDR3: TGCGCCAGCAGCCGGGGGACAGGGGACAATGAGCAGTTCTTC.